The 31 T cell receptor beta chains reported below all come from one sample, sequenced in a study of shared clonotypes between healthy human individuals. Here immunoSEQ multiplex PCR was the method, and the copy in TCRdb shows in-frame clones only, minus some. The sample holds under 1,900,000 clones, less than 99% seen once. The sample was naive CD4+ T cells sorted from blood. Sample subset: CD45RA+ positively selected. The receptor source for this set is a man under 40 in good health.

The count of this clone is one. J is TRBJ2-7 and V is TRBV18; D is unclear. The CDR3 has 14 residues. The V gene's germline CDR1 is KGHSH and CDR2 LQKENI. The ends were cut back, 3 bases at V and 2 bases at J, with 11 bases in the middle. The CDR3, as DNA: TGTGCCAGCTCACCGGGCGGCGAGACCTACGAGCAGTACTTC. Its protein product is CASSPGGETYEQYF.

The chain carries TRBV2 and TRBJ2-2; TRBD2 matches at 7 bases. The CDR3 contains 17 residues. CDR1 is SNHLY, CDR2 FYNNEI, per germline. V lost 0 bases to trimming and J lost 5 bases; unmatched junction nucleotides: 9. The CDR3 protein is CASSEARAGAGTGELFF. For the CDR3, the DNA is TGTGCCAGCAGTGAAGCGAGGGCGGGAGCTGGGACCGGGGAGCTGTTTTTT.

V and J are TRBV19 and TRBJ1-2; D is unresolved. V lost 5 bases to trimming and J lost 7 bases, with 14 bases between them. Germline-derived CDR1 and CDR2 are LNHDA and SQIVND (reference sequence). The CDR3 runs 13 residues. The CDR3 DNA is TGTGCCAGTAGTTCTCGGCGTCTTGGTGGCTACACCTTC. Translated: CASSSRRLGGYTF.

The J gene is TRBJ2-3, the V gene TRBV4-3, with 9 bases aligning to TRBD1. This CDR3 spans 16 amino acids. Per germline, CDR1 LGHNA and CDR2 YSLEER. V shed 1 base, J shed 5 bases, and the junction held 7 bases outside the gene matches. The CDR3 sequence is CASSQARTGDGDTQYF. As DNA, the CDR3 is TGCGCCAGCAGCCAAGCAAGGACAGGGGACGGAGATACGCAGTATTTT.

The rearrangement joins TRBV5-6 to TRBJ2-7, with D perhaps given as TRBD1 or TRBD2 (6 bases each). Between the trimmed V and J ends, which lost 2 bases and 4 bases, there was a span of 19 bases. The CDR3 has 16 residues. The germline CDR1 and CDR2 sequences are SGHDT and YYEEEE. CDR3 sequence (DNA): TGTGCCAGCAGCTTCAGGACGGGGGTGGGGGCGTACGAGCAGTACTTC. Translating gives CASSFRTGVGAYEQYF.

The rearrangement uses TRBV10-2 and TRBJ1-3, with D tentatively TRBD1 (6 bases). The CDR3 runs to 16 residues. Germline-derived CDR1 and CDR2 are WSHSY and SAAADI. Between the trimmed V and J ends, which lost 5 bases and 8 bases, there was a span of 22 bases. CDR3 nucleotide sequence: TGCGCCAGCAGTCGACAGGCTCATCCCTATAGGGACACCATATATTTT. It is translated as CASSRQAHPYRDTIYF.

The chain combines TRBV7-2 with TRBJ2-7; D gene ambiguous. CDR1 is SGHTA and CDR2 is FQGNSA in the germline V gene. The CDR3 runs to 15 residues. V lost 1 base, J lost 1 base, and 11 bases lay in between. The chain's CDR3 is CASSLGGIFSYEQYF. DNA for the CDR3: TGTGCCAGCAGCTTAGGTGGGATCTTTTCCTACGAGCAGTACTTC.

In DNA, the CDR3 is TGTGCCAGCAGTTACAGCGACCGGACAGTCTATGGCTACACCTTC. This translates into CASSYSDRTVYGYTF. The chain has TRBV6-6 and TRBJ1-2, with D possibly TRBD1 on 6 matching bases. Looked up from germline, CDR1 is MNHNY and CDR2 is SVGAGI (reference sequence). With 2 bases removed from V and 4 bases from J, the gap between germline ends came to 14 bases. The CDR3 has 15 residues.

This chain links TRBV18 with TRBJ2-3, with no clear D. The V and J ends lost 5 bases and 5 bases respectively, with 11 bases between them. This CDR3 is built from 13 residues. Looked up from germline, CDR1 is KGHSH and CDR2 is LQKENI. The CDR3 coding sequence is TGTGCCAGCTCAACGATATTAGGAGATACGCAGTATTTT. It is translated as CASSTILGDTQYF.

V and J are TRBV29-1 and TRBJ2-3; D gene uncertain. V was trimmed by 7 bases and J by 4 bases, leaving 9 bases between them. Germline V gene lookup returns CDR1 SQVTM and CDR2 ANQGSEA. The CDR3 covers 11 residues. The CDR3 here is CSARFSDTQYF. CDR3 DNA: TGCAGCGCCAGATTTTCAGATACGCAGTATTTT.

This clone showed up just once. The rearrangement uses TRBV18 and TRBJ1-4; D uncertain. Trimming pared 2 bases from V and 0 bases from J, leaving 13 bases between. The length of the CDR3 is 17 residues. CDR1 and CDR2 from the germline V gene are KGHSH and LQKENI. CDR3: CASSPLVAGPTNEKLFF. CDR3 sequence (DNA): TGTGCCAGCTCACCATTGGTAGCAGGCCCAACTAATGAAAAACTGTTTTTT.

V and J are TRBV5-5 and TRBJ2-3; 8 bases line up with TRBD2. CDR1 is SGHKS and CDR2 is YYEKEE in the germline V gene (reference sequence). The CDR3 totals 15 residues. Trimming took 0 bases from V and 5 from J; bases not matched to a gene: 5. The DNA for the CDR3 is TGTGCCAGCAGCTTGGGGGCAAGCGGGAGAGATACGCAGTATTTT. This sequence encodes CASSLGASGRDTQYF.

The chain combines TRBV10-3 with TRBJ1-2, with 8 bases lining up with TRBD1. The V gene's germline CDR1 is ENHRY and CDR2 SYGVKD. The CDR3 extends over 14 amino acids. With 5 bases clipped from V and 7 bases from J, the junction kept 9 bases outside the gene matches. Here the CDR3 reads CAISMPGGAGGYTF. CDR3 coding DNA: TGTGCCATCAGTATGCCAGGGGGCGCAGGTGGCTACACCTTC.

The V and J genes are TRBV5-3 and TRBJ2-1; D may match TRBD1 or TRBD2 (5 bases each). TRBV5-3 is recorded as an ORF, its role being uncertain. This CDR3 region has 15 residues. Trimming stripped 7 bases from V and 4 bases from J, with 18 bases between. For the CDR3, the DNA is TGTGCCAGACGGTGTGGGGGTTATTCATACAATGAGCAGTTCTTC. As protein: CARRCGGYSYNEQFF.

The gene calls are TRBV28 and TRBJ2-3; TRBD1 is a possible D gene (6 bases). The germline CDR1 and CDR2 sequences are MDHEN and SYDVKM. Trimming took off 6 bases at V and 0 bases at J, with 16 bases between the two ends. The CDR3 consists of 16 residues. This chain's CDR3 is CASRPPVQGSTDTQYF. The CDR3 coding sequence is TGTGCCAGCAGACCGCCGGTACAGGGCAGCACAGATACGCAGTATTTT.

The chain couples TRBV4-1 to TRBJ2-1; TRBD1 aligns across 11 bases. Trimming removed 3 bases from V and 7 bases from J; junction bases left unmatched: 8. This CDR3 comprises 16 residues. Germline V gene sequence: CDR1 MGHRA, CDR2 YSYEKL. CDR3 in DNA: TGCGCCAGCAGCCAGACCCCGGGACAGGGGGGGAATGAGCAGTTCTTC. Translated, it gives CASSQTPGQGGNEQFF.

The genes are TRBV7-9 and TRBJ2-3; 12 positions match TRBD2. Trimming cost V 5 bases and J 1 base; bases outside gene matches: 7. The CDR3 extends over 17 amino acids. Germline V gives CDR1 SEHNR, CDR2 FQNEAQ (reference sequence). CDR3 sequence reads: CASSPTSGSRGTDTQYF. The CDR3 DNA is TGTGCCAGCAGCCCGACTAGCGGGAGTCGGGGCACAGATACGCAGTATTTT.

The count of this clone is one. Its ends do not fully match the called genes, so a read error is possible. The V call is TRBV7-7, the J call TRBJ2-7; 8 bases map to TRBD2. Germline V gene data show CDR1 as SSHAT and CDR2 as FNYEAQ (reference sequence). The CDR3 is 13 residues long. The CDR3 nucleotides read TGTGCTAGCAGCTTAAGTTTAGCGGGAAGGCAGTACTTC. Its protein is CASSLSLAGRQYF.

Details on this clone: The sample has other DNA sequences that encode this CDR3 too. CDR3 in DNA: TGCGCCAGCAGCGCAAACAGGGCCCAAGAGACCCAGTACTTC. It codes for CASSANRAQETQYF. The chain employs TRBV5-1 and TRBJ2-5; TRBD1 is a possible D gene (6 bases). V was shortened by 4 bases and J by 1 base, with 11 bases between the two germline ends. The germline V gene has CDR1 SGHRS and CDR2 YFSETQ. The CDR3 is made up of 14 amino acids.

J is TRBJ1-2 and V is TRBV9; D ambiguous. The length of the CDR3 is 11 residues. Trimming removed 4 bases at V and 3 bases at J, with 4 bases between. The germline gives CDR1 SGDLS, CDR2 YYNGEE. The CDR3 is CASSKDYGYTF. The CDR3 DNA follows: TGTGCCAGCAGCAAGGACTATGGCTACACCTTC.

The V gene is TRBV10-2, the J gene TRBJ2-3; 10 bases line up with TRBD1. Germline values: CDR1 WSHSY, CDR2 SAAADI. This CDR3 comprises 15 residues. The ends lost 9 bases at V and 0 bases at J; junction bases unmatched: 6. The CDR3 DNA sequence: TGCGCCAGTAGGACAGGGGGTTCTAGCACAGATACGCAGTATTTT. This translates into CASRTGGSSTDTQYF.

This clone was detected once. The CDR3 DNA reads TGTGCCAGCAGCTTATCTGAGTCTGAGCAGTACTTC. It yields the protein CASSLSESEQYF. J is TRBJ2-7 and V is TRBV7-6; D call uncertain. CDR1 and CDR2 (germline): SGHVS, FNYEAQ. The CDR3 is 12 residues long. V dropped 2 bases and J dropped 7 bases, with 9 bases sitting between them.

The chain employs TRBV12-5 and TRBJ2-5, with a weak D call TRBD2 (5 bases). CDR1 and CDR2 from the germline V gene are LGHNT and FRNRAP. This CDR3 is 13 amino acids long. V was cut by 5 bases and J by 4 bases, with 11 bases left in between. The CDR3 region has the DNA TGTGCTAGTGGTGCCTCCGGGATAGAGACCCAGTACTTC. Its protein product is CASGASGIETQYF.

The count of this clone is one. The V gene is TRBV4-3, the J gene TRBJ2-1; 13 bases fit TRBD2. With 4 bases clipped from V and 6 bases from J, the junction kept 9 bases outside the gene matches. This CDR3 comprises 17 residues. Per the germline V gene, CDR1 is LGHNA and CDR2 is YSLEER. The CDR3 nucleotides are TGCGCCAGCAGCCCCTCATCCGGGACTAGCGGGGTCAATGAGCAGTTCTTC. Residues: CASSPSSGTSGVNEQFF.

As to this clone: The sample contains more than one DNA sequence encoding this CDR3. The chain recombines TRBV18 with TRBJ2-5; 10 positions agree with TRBD1. Per germline, CDR1 KGHSH and CDR2 LQKENI. The CDR3 loop spans 14 amino acids. V lost 6 bases to trimming and J lost 3 bases; unmatched junction nucleotides: 4. The CDR3 DNA is TGTGCCAGCTCCCCCGGGACAGGGGAAGAGACCCAGTACTTC. It is translated as CASSPGTGEETQYF. Supplemented by reference TRBV18 and TRBJ2-5, the full variable domain reads NAGVMQNPRHLVRRRGQEARLRCSPMKGHSHVYWYRQLPEEGLKFMVYLQKENIIDESGMPKERFSAEFPKEGPSILRIQQVVRGDSAAYFCASSPGTGEETQYFGPGTRLLVL.

CDR3 bases: TGTGCCAGCAGCTTAGTTAGGGGGACTAGCGGAAACTACGAGCAGTACTTC. It encodes CASSLVRGTSGNYEQYF. This chain links TRBV11-2 with TRBJ2-7; 11 bases line up with TRBD2. Germline assignment: CDR1 SGHAT and CDR2 FQNNGV. V lost 1 base to trimming and J lost 3 bases; unmatched junction nucleotides: 8. The CDR3 sequence is 17 residues long.

The V and J genes are TRBV4-1 and TRBJ2-6; D gene ambiguous. Germline V gives CDR1 MGHRA, CDR2 YSYEKL. Between the trimmed V and J ends, which lost 4 bases and 4 bases, there was a span of 8 bases. The CDR3 extends over 14 amino acids. The CDR3 loop is CASSPWMGANVLTF. The CDR3 DNA reads as TGCGCCAGCAGCCCGTGGATGGGGGCCAACGTCCTGACTTTC.

The chain employs TRBV2 and TRBJ2-1, with 7 positions matching TRBD2. The ends lost 6 bases at V and 5 bases at J; junction bases unmatched: 10. CDR1 is SNHLY and CDR2 is FYNNEI in the germline V gene. The CDR3 is 15 amino acids. CDR3 sequence: CASRMTSQADNEQFF. For the CDR3, the DNA is TGTGCCAGCAGGATGACTAGCCAGGCGGACAATGAGCAGTTCTTC. The full variable domain, completed using reference TRBV2 and TRBJ2-1, is EPEVTQTPSHQVTQMGQEVILRCVPISNHLYFYWYRQILGQKVEFLVSFYNNEISEKSEIFDDQFSVERPDGSNFTLKIRSTKLEDSAMYFCASRMTSQADNEQFFGPGTRLTVL.

The chain is built from TRBV5-6 and TRBJ2-1; 9 nucleotides align to TRBD1. The germline gives CDR1 SGHDT, CDR2 YYEEEE. The CDR3 is 15 amino acids. The trim removed 2 bases at V and 5 bases at J, leaving 5 bases unmatched. The CDR3 sequence: CASSLGTGWNNEQFF. The CDR3 DNA reads TGTGCCAGCAGCTTAGGGACAGGGTGGAACAATGAGCAGTTCTTC.

This clone came up once. This chain links TRBV7-2 with TRBJ2-1, with a tentative D call TRBD2 (5 bases). The germline V and J ends were trimmed by 2 bases and 12 bases, with 20 bases remaining between them. Germline values: CDR1 SGHTA, CDR2 FQGNSA. The CDR3 contains 15 residues. Here the CDR3 DNA reads TGTGCCAGCAGCTTATTCGCTCCCGGGAACTTAAGGCAGTTCTTC. It is translated as CASSLFAPGNLRQFF.

Here the CDR3 reads CASSGLQGTNTEAFF. The CDR3 DNA sequence: TGCGCCAGCAGCGGACTGCAGGGGACGAACACTGAAGCTTTCTTT. The V gene is TRBV5-1, the J gene TRBJ1-1, with D perhaps matching TRBD1 (6 bases). Germline V gene lookup returns CDR1 SGHRS and CDR2 YFSETQ. The CDR3 totals 15 residues. Trimming removed 4 bases from V and 1 base from J, with 14 bases in between.